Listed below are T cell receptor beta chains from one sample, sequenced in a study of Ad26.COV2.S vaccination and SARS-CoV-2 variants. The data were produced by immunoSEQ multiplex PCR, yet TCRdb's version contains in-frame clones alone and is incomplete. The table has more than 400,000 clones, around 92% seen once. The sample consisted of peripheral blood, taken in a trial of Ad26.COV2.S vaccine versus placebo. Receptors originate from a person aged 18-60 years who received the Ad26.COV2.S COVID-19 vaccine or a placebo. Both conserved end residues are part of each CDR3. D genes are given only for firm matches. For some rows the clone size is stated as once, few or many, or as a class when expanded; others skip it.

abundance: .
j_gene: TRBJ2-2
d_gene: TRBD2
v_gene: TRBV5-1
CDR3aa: CASSLRGDGTGELFF

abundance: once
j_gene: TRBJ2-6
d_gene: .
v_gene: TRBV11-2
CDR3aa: CASSFTTGPLSGANVLTF

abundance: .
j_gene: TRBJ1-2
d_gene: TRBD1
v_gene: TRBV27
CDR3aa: CASRPDRGTLPNYGYTF

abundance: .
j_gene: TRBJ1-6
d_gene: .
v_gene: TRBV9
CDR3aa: CASSVRVYNSPLHF

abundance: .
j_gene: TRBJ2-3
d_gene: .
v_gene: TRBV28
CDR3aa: CASSFRGLLRTDTQYF

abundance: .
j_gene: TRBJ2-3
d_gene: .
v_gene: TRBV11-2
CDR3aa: CASSLTGASDTQYF

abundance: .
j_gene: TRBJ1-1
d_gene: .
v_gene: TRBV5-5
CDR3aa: CASSPYITEAFF

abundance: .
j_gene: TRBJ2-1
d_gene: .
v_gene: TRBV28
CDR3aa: CASRPEGVPYNEQFF

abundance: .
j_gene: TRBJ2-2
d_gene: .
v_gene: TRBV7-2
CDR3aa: CASSSKSPLGTGELFF

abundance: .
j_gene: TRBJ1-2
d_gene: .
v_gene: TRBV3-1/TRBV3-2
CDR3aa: CASSGGQNNYGYTF

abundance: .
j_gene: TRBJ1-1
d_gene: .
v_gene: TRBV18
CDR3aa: CASSPQQGNTEAFF

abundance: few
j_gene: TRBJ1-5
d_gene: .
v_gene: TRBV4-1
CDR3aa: CASSLRPGNQPQHF

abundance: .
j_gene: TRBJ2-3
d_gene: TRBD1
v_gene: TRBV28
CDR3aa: CASRPTGAVTDTQYF

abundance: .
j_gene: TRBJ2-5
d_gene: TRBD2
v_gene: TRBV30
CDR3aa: CACPRGGALRETQYF

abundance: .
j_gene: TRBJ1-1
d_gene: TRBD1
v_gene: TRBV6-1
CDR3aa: CASSDQQGGTEAFF

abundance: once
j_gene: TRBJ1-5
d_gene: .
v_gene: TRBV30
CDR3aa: CAWSVGFSNQPQHF

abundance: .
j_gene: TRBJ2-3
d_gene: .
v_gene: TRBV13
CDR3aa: CASSLGRGFDRTDTQYF

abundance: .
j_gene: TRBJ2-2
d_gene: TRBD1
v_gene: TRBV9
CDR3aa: CASSPSLDRVNTGELFF

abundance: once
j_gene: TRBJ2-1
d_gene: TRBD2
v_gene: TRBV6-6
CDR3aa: CASSQTSGGSYNEQFF

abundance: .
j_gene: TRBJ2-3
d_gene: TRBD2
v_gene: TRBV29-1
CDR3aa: CSVGPSGGDTDTQYF

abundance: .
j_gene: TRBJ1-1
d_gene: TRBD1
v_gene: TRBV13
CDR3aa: CASSDRDRAATEAFF

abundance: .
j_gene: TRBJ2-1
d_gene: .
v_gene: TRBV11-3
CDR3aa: CASSLEGDEQFF

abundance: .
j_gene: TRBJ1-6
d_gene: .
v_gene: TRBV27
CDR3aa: CASSLGTGMESPLHF

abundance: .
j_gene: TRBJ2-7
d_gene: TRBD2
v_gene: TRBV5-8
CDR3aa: CASSRGLAGKHEQYF

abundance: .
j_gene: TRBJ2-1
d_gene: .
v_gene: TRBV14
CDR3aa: CASSQVWGGNNEQFF

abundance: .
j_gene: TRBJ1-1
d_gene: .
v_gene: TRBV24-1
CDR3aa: CATSDLQGSEAFF

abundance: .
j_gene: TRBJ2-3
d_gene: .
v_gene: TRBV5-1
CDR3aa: CASSPGERATQYF